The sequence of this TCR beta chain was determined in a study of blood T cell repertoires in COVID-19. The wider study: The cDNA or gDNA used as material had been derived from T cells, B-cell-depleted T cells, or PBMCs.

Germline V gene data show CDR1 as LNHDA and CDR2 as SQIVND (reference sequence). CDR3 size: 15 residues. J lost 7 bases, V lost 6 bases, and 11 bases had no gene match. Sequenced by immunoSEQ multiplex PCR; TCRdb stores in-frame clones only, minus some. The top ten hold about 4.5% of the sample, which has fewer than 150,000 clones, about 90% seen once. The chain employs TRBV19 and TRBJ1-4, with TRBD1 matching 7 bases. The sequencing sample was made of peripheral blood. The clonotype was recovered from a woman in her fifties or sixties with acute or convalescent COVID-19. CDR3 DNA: TGTGCCAGTAGGAGATCAGGGGGAGTCGGTGAAAAACTGTTTTTT. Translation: CASRRSGGVGEKLFF.